This is a list of T cell receptor beta chains from one sample in a study of Tregs in tolerant kidney transplant recipients. TCRdb keeps only in-frame clones here, not all; method: immunoSEQ multiplex PCR. The data show hundreds of thousands of clones, about four fifths seen once. The source material was CD4+ T cells from blood. These receptors originate from a human donor in good health. The CDR3 runs from the conserved cysteine through the conserved F or W. Fields, in order: J gene, V gene, D gene, clone size, CDR3 DNA, CDR3 protein. D genes are given only for firm matches. Clone size, where shown, is once, few, many, or a class for clones that have expanded.

>TRBJ1-2|TRBV5-1|TRBD1|.
TGCGCCAGCAGGGTACCGGGACAGAGCTATGGCTACACCTTC
CASRVPGQSYGYTF
>TRBJ2-1|TRBV5-4|TRBD1|.
TGTGCCAGCAGCTTAAAACAGGGGCGCTCCTACAATGAACAGTTCTTC
CASSLKQGRSYNEQFF
>TRBJ1-3|TRBV4-2|.|.
TGTGCCAGCAGCCAAGATGTGGGCATCACTGGAAACACCATATATTTT
CASSQDVGITGNTIYF
>TRBJ2-7|TRBV15|TRBD1|.
TGTGCCACCAGCAGGCGACAGGGGTACGAGCAGTACTTC
CATSRRQGYEQYF
>TRBJ1-2|TRBV6-5|.|.
TGTGCCAGCAGTCCGGGACTAAACTATGGCTACACCTTC
CASSPGLNYGYTF
>TRBJ2-3|TRBV7-9|TRBD1|.
TGTGCCAGCAGCTTTTGGGGACAGCTTAGCACAGATACGCAGTATTTT
CASSFWGQLSTDTQYF
>TRBJ1-4|TRBV2|.|.
TGTGCCAGCAGTCGGGGACCAGCAACTAATGAAAAACTGTTTTTT
CASSRGPATNEKLFF
>TRBJ2-1|TRBV21-1|.|.
TGTGCCAGCGCTCCACAGGGTAGGGAAAACAATGAGCAGTTCTTC
CASAPQGRENNEQFF
>TRBJ2-7|TRBV6-1|.|few
TGTGCCAGCAGTACGGACGGGACCTACGAGCAGTACTTC
CASSTDGTYEQYF
>TRBJ2-3|TRBV21-1|.|.
TGTGCCAGCAGCTCGAAGGACGATAGCGTCTACACAGATACGCAGTATTTT
CASSSKDDSVYTDTQYF
>TRBJ2-5|TRBV18|TRBD1|few
TGTGCCAGCTCATCGGGACAGGAGGAGACCCAGTACTTC
CASSSGQEETQYF
>TRBJ1-1|TRBV5-1|.|.
TGCGCCAGCAGCCTCAGTAGCATGAACACTGAAGCTTTCTTT
CASSLSSMNTEAFF
>TRBJ1-1|TRBV5-8|.|.
TGTGCCAGCAGCTTAGGGAGGAAAAGGAGCACTGAAGCTTTCTTT
CASSLGRKRSTEAFF
>TRBJ1-2|TRBV29-1|TRBD1|.
TGCAGCGGCTTACAGGGGTCGGTTGGCTACACCTTC
CSGLQGSVGYTF
>TRBJ2-7|TRBV18|.|.
TGTGCCAGCTCATCCGGGAGCGTCTTCTCCTACGAGCAGTACTTC
CASSSGSVFSYEQYF
>TRBJ2-7|TRBV6-5|TRBD1|.
TGTGCCAGCAGGCGGCAGGGGGCGTGGGGCTACGAGCAGTACTTC
CASRRQGAWGYEQYF
>TRBJ2-7|TRBV5-4|.|.
TGTGCCAGCAGCCCTGGCGGGATCACAAACGAGCAGTACTTC
CASSPGGITNEQYF
>TRBJ2-7|TRBV4-1|TRBD2|.
TGCGCCAGCAGCCAAGGACTAGCGTACTCCTACGAGCAGTACTTC
CASSQGLAYSYEQYF
>TRBJ1-2|TRBV18|.|.
TGTGCCAGCTCACCCGACAGGACAACTAACTATGGCTACACCTTC
CASSPDRTTNYGYTF
>TRBJ1-6|TRBV14|.|.
TGTGCCAGCAGCCAAAAAGATTTGGGGGATTCACCCCTCCACTTT
CASSQKDLGDSPLHF
>TRBJ2-5|TRBV5-1|TRBD2|.
TGCGCCAGCAGCCCGGGACTAGCGGGGCCTCGGGGTCAAGAGACCCAGTACTTC
CASSPGLAGPRGQETQYF
>TRBJ2-5|TRBV5-1|.|.
TGCGCCAGCAGCTTGGGGGTTTTGGAGACCCAGTACTTC
CASSLGVLETQYF
>TRBJ1-5|TRBV19|TRBD1|.
TGTGCCAGTAGCCCAGGGGGGAATCAGCCCCAGCATTTT
CASSPGGNQPQHF
>TRBJ2-1|TRBV11-1|TRBD2|.
TGTGCCAGCAGCCCATTGAGCGGGAGCTCCTACAATGAGCAGTTCTTC
CASSPLSGSSYNEQFF
>TRBJ1-1|TRBV6-1|.|few
TGTGCCAGCAGTGTGGGGAGACTGAACACTGAAGCTTTCTTT
CASSVGRLNTEAFF